These 5 T cell receptor beta chains were sequenced from one sample in a study of cytomegalovirus exposure and HLA in healthy donors. A multiplex PCR was run with 60 Vbeta primers and 13 Jbeta primers. Repertoires were generated with immunoSEQ multiplex PCR, while TCRdb's copy carries only in-frame clones and drops some. The table lists roughly 200,000 clones, approximately 70% of them singletons. Sequenced: PBMCs. The origin of the receptors is a man aged 40-49 years in good health and CMV-seropositive.

The chain employs TRBV15 and TRBJ2-3, with 8 bases fitting TRBD2. Germline V lookup: CDR1 LNHNV, CDR2 YYDKDF (reference sequence). CDR3 size: 18 residues. V was clipped by 0 bases and J by 2 bases; unmatched bases: 10. CDR3 sequence: CATSRDRGSGGSTDTQYF. The CDR3 DNA sequence: TGTGCCACCAGCAGAGATCGGGGGAGCGGGGGATCCACAGATACGCAGTATTTT.

The V call is TRBV6-5, the J call TRBJ2-1, with TRBD2 as a possible D gene (5 bases). This CDR3 is built from 15 residues. From germline, CDR1 is MNHEY and CDR2 SVGAGI. V was pared by 6 bases and J by 1 base, with 13 bases between. Written as DNA, the CDR3 is TGTGCCAGCAGGCCGGGGAAGGGTTCCTACAATGAGCAGTTCTTC. Its translation: CASRPGKGSYNEQFF.

The table lists this clone with a count of one. The rearrangement links TRBV7-6 to TRBJ1-1; weak D call: TRBD1 (6 bases). CDR1 is SGHVS, CDR2 FNYEAQ, per germline. Trimming cost V 2 bases and J 5 bases, with 18 bases left between them. The CDR3 runs 16 residues. The CDR3 DNA reads TGTGCCAGCAGCTTAAAGCAGGGGCTCCCGGATACTGAAGCTTTCTTT. Protein product: CASSLKQGLPDTEAFF. Complete variable domain (other parts from reference TRBV7-6 and TRBJ1-1): GAGVSQSPRYKVTKRGQDVALRCDPISGHVSLYWYRQALGQGPEFLTYFNYEAQQDKSGLPNDRFSAERPEGSISTLTIQRTEQRDSAMYRCASSLKQGLPDTEAFFGQGTRLTVV.

As DNA, the CDR3 is TGTGCCAGCAGTGAACTATACAGGGGATCCTATGGCTACACCTTC. Translation: CASSELYRGSYGYTF. The chain is built from TRBV6-1 and TRBJ1-2; 7 positions match TRBD1. V lost 2 bases and J lost 4; bases outside the gene matches: 7. CDR1 is MNHNS, CDR2 SASEGT, per germline. The CDR3 contains 15 residues.

The chain recombines TRBV6-1 with TRBJ1-2; tentative D call: TRBD1 (6 bases). V gave up 7 bases and J gave up 2 bases, with 11 bases separating them. The CDR3 runs 13 residues. Germline lookup yields CDR1 MNHNS and CDR2 SASEGT. Written as DNA, the CDR3 is TGTGCCAGCACAAAACAGGGAAACTATGGCTACACCTTC. It codes for CASTKQGNYGYTF.